This T cell receptor (beta chain) is from a study of T cells in Graves' hyperthyroidism and ophthalmopathy. RNA transcripts were the template for amplifying TCR beta CDR3 regions. Carried out on the TCR CDR3, a first-round RT-PCR used the HTBI primer set. A single record per CDR3 protein comes from TCRdb applying MiXCR to the multiplex PCR reads. The top ten clones hold approximately 4.3% of a sample with approximately 610,000 distinct CDR3 sequences, roughly 14% of them seen once. Study-wide points: The model identified upcoming ophthalmopathy a median approximately six months ahead of onset. A model built on 13 V-J features separated ophthalmopathy from stable hyperthyroidism.

Notes on this clonotype: The antigen remains unidentified.

Germline V gene lookup returns CDR1 SNHLY and CDR2 FYNNEI. Trimming removed 4 bases at V and 11 bases at J, with 15 bases between. The CDR3 extends over 13 amino acids. Not enrolled were patients with uncontrolled infection, other autoimmune disease, pregnancy or lactation. The PBMCs were taken from about 10 ml of fresh peripheral blood. This clonotype was sampled from a woman between 40 and 50 years old with Graves' ophthalmopathy. The material sequenced was blood. V is TRBV2 and J is TRBJ1-5; possibly TRBD1 for D (6 bases). The CDR3 loop is CASSGYREEAQHF. The CDR3, as DNA: TGTGCCAGCAGTGGCTACAGGGAAGAAGCCCAGCATTTT.